These 5 T cell receptor beta chains were sequenced from one sample in a study of T cells in Graves' hyperthyroidism and ophthalmopathy (dated by TCRdb to 2018 to 2020). Libraries were built with multiplex PCR. The data were produced on an Illumina HiSeq 2000. Amplification of TCR beta CDR3 regions was carried out from RNA transcripts. The first round of RT-PCR for the TCR CDR3 was performed with the HTBI primer set and the Qiagen OneStep RT-PCR kit. TCRdb took the public reads, trimmed them with fastp at Q25, ran MiXCR for clone calling and kept in-frame beta chains. Every CDR3 protein is listed once, alongside the most common genes and DNA of its rows. For this sample the table gives about 840,000 distinct CDR3 sequences, of which over 35% were detected only once. The ten biggest clones cover roughly 8.3% of the sample. Sequencing input: blood. The receptors derive from a man aged 18 to 29 with Graves' hyperthyroidism.

Concerning this clonotype: Just one base apart from a much larger clone, this may be a read error. This chain connects TRBV7-9 to TRBJ1-5; D not certain. CDR3 length: 15 residues. Germline lookup yields CDR1 SEHNR and CDR2 FQNEAQ (reference sequence). The CDR3 bases are TGTACCAGCAGCTTTGGAGGTGTCAGCAATCAGCCCCAGCATTTT. Amino acid sequence: CTSSFGGVSNQPQHF.

Ten or more counts support this clonotype. This chain uses TRBV2 with TRBJ2-5; no definite D call. The CDR3 sequence is 12 residues long. Germline V gives CDR1 SNHLY, CDR2 FYNNEI. The V end lost 6 bases, the J end lost 5 bases, and 10 bases lay between the germline ends. The CDR3 DNA reads as TGTGCCAGCAGCTCCCGCAGGGAGACCCAGTACTTC. Protein product: CASSSRRETQYF.

This clonotype has a handful of counts. The V gene is TRBV4-1, the J gene TRBJ1-2; D is uncertain. CDR3 length equals 14 residues. Trimming stripped 2 bases from V and 6 bases from J, with 13 bases between. Germline loops: CDR1 MGHRA, CDR2 YSYEKL. The DNA of the CDR3 is TGCGCCAGCAGCCAACAGCTCCCACGGGATGGCTACACCTTC. Its translation: CASSQQLPRDGYTF.

This chain joins TRBV7-6 and TRBJ1-5; D remains unclear. The CDR3 spans 14 residues. Trimming pared 5 bases from V and 3 bases from J, leaving 11 bases between. Germline V gene sequence: CDR1 SGHVS, CDR2 FNYEAQ. The CDR3 sequence is CASSPDGNNQPQHF. CDR3 sequence (DNA): TGTGCCAGCAGCCCGGACGGAAACAATCAGCCCCAGCATTTT.

J is TRBJ1-3 and V is TRBV19; D remains unclear. V lost 8 bases, J lost 0 bases, and 8 bases lay in between. The CDR3 spans 13 residues. The V gene's germline CDR1 is LNHDA and CDR2 SQIVND (reference sequence). The CDR3 sequence is CASAPISGNTIYF. The CDR3 nucleotides are TGTGCCAGTGCACCTATCTCTGGAAACACCATATATTTT.